This TCR beta chain was documented in a study of cytomegalovirus exposure and HLA in healthy donors. About the research overall: An analysis done earlier identified 90 million to 120 million unique TCR beta sequences from approximately 170 million T cells.

With 60 Vbeta and 13 Jbeta primers, the PCR was carried out. The repertoire was sequenced with immunoSEQ multiplex PCR; TCRdb's copy has only in-frame clones and lacks some. Here the sample spans almost 90,000 clones, roughly 85% being singletons. V lost 1 base, J lost 9 bases, and 8 bases stayed unmatched. The germline V gene has CDR1 SGHTA and CDR2 FQGTGA. This CDR3 comprises 15 residues. Note on this clone: Its specificity is not known.

Regarding the study as a whole: Later analysis showed most CMV-associated TCR beta chains appearing HLA-restricted. The study flagged about 150 TCR beta chains as cytomegalovirus-associated.

The TCR sequence derives from a man aged 40-50 years in good health and CMV-seropositive. This chain links TRBV7-3 with TRBJ2-1, with TRBD2 matching over 8 bases. Sequenced input: PBMCs. CDR3 amino acids: CASSLRAAGVTEQFF. CDR3 in DNA: TGTGCCAGCAGCTTAAGGGCAGCGGGAGTCACTGAGCAGTTCTTC.